These T cell receptor beta chains were read from a single sample in a study of blood T cell repertoires in COVID-19. The method was immunoSEQ multiplex PCR; TCRdb's version includes in-frame clones alone and lacks a portion of them. The data contain some 140,000 clones, around 84% of them singletons. What was sequenced was PBMCs or T cells enriched from blood (not recorded which). Receptor source: a middle-aged man with acute COVID-19. The CDR3 runs from the conserved cysteine through the conserved F or W. A D gene is named only where the DNA matches it firmly. Clone size is given for some rows only: seen once, a few or many times, or a class if the clone is expanded.

J,V,size,D,DNA,CDR3
TRBJ1-3,TRBV18,-,-,TGTGCCAGCTCCTGGGCCAGCTCTGGAAACACCATATATTTT,CASSWASSGNTIYF
TRBJ1-1,TRBV29-1,-,-,TGCAGCGCAGGTACAGAGCTGAACACTGAAGCTTTCTTT,CSAGTELNTEAFF
TRBJ1-4,TRBV5-1,-,-,TGCGCCAGCAGCCTACAGGGAGGGGGAGAAAAACTGTTTTTT,CASSLQGGGEKLFF
TRBJ1-1,TRBV19,-,-,TGTGCCAGTAGTATAGATCGCGGGGAAGCTTTCTTT,CASSIDRGEAFF
TRBJ2-1,TRBV9,-,TRBD2,TGTGCCAGCAGCGTAGATGGCGGGGGGTACAATGAGCAGTTCTTC,CASSVDGGGYNEQFF
TRBJ1-1,TRBV4-1,-,-,TGCGCCAGCAGCCAAGATCGAGGTTACGGTGAAGCTTTCTTT,CASSQDRGYGEAFF
TRBJ1-1,TRBV28,-,-,TGTGCCAGCATCACACCTCAGGAAGAAGCTTTCTTT,CASITPQEEAFF
TRBJ2-3,TRBV6-5,once,-,TGTGCCAGCAGTTGGGACTCGATAAACACAGATACGCAGTATTTT,CASSWDSINTDTQYF
TRBJ2-7,TRBV7-8,few,-,TGTGCCAGCAGCTTAACAGGGCCAGTGGCGTTGCAGTACTTC,CASSLTGPVALQYF
TRBJ2-3,TRBV7-3,-,-,TGTGCCAGCAGCTCGCGGGCCTCGGCAGATACGCAGTATTTT,CASSSRASADTQYF
TRBJ2-7,TRBV7-3,-,-,TGTGCCAGCAGCTTAGAACAGGGAGTAGGCGAGCAGTACTTC,CASSLEQGVGEQYF
TRBJ2-1,TRBV20-1,few,TRBD2,TGCAGCCAGGGACTAGTCAATGAGCAGTTCTTC,CSQGLVNEQFF
TRBJ1-2,TRBV6-5,-,TRBD1,TGTGCCAGCAGGATAGGACAGGGGATCTATGGCTACACCTTC,CASRIGQGIYGYTF
TRBJ1-1,TRBV12-3/TRBV12-4,once,-,TGTGCCAGCAGTTTTCAGGAGAACACTGAAGCTTTCTTT,CASSFQENTEAFF
TRBJ1-1,TRBV5-4,-,TRBD1,TGTGCCAGCAGCTTCCGGGACAGGAACACTGAAGCTTTCTTT,CASSFRDRNTEAFF
TRBJ2-7,TRBV3-1/TRBV3-2,-,-,TGTGCCAGCAGCCAAGGGGAGCTTCTCGAGCAGTACTTC,CASSQGELLEQYF
TRBJ1-2,TRBV28,-,-,TGTGCCAGCATTTCCCGGGGGGGCTACACCTTC,CASISRGGYTF
TRBJ2-7,TRBV11-2,-,TRBD1,TGTGCCAGCAGCTTAGGGCTTGGCAGGGGGAAGGAGCAGTACTTC,CASSLGLGRGKEQYF
TRBJ1-2,TRBV30,-,TRBD1,TGTGCCTGGAGTGTAGGGACAGACTATGGCTACACCTTC,CAWSVGTDYGYTF
TRBJ2-5,TRBV7-8,-,TRBD2,TGTGCCAGCAGCTTAGATATCTCGGGGGGAGAGACCCAGTACTTC,CASSLDISGGETQYF
TRBJ1-5,TRBV19,-,TRBD1,TGTGCCAGTAGTAACGACAGGGCCGGCAATCAGCCCCAGCATTTT,CASSNDRAGNQPQHF
TRBJ1-4,TRBV9,once,TRBD1,TGTGCCAGCAGTGGGACAGGGGCAAATGAAAAACTGTTTTTT,CASSGTGANEKLFF
TRBJ1-1,TRBV20-1,-,-,TGCACGGACGGGGGGAGTGAAGCTTTCTTT,CTDGGSEAFF
TRBJ1-4,TRBV9,-,TRBD1,TGTGCCAGCAGCGTAATGGGACAGGGGGCTGGTGGCGAAAAACTGTTTTTT,CASSVMGQGAGGEKLFF
TRBJ2-1,TRBV18,-,TRBD2,TGTGCCAGCTCACAACGAGGGACTAGCCTATACAATGAGCAGTTCTTC,CASSQRGTSLYNEQFF
TRBJ2-5,TRBV7-9,-,-,TGTGCCAGCAGCTTAATCATTGGAGTTCGGGAGACCCAGTACTTC,CASSLIIGVRETQYF
TRBJ2-5,TRBV29-1,-,TRBD1,TGCAGCGTTTTTAGGACAGGGGACACAAGAGATGACCAGTACTTC,CSVFRTGDTRDDQYF
TRBJ1-4,TRBV5-1,-,-,TGCGCCAGCAGTTCGGGGGGCGCAGGGGAAAAACTGTTTTTT,CASSSGGAGEKLFF
TRBJ2-3,TRBV18,-,TRBD1,TGTGCCAGCTCGTCACTCCGGGACAGGGTCCGAGATACGCAGTATTTT,CASSSLRDRVRDTQYF
TRBJ1-2,TRBV6-5,once,TRBD1,TGTGCCAGCAGTTACATAGTTGAGGGGGCGGGCTATGGCTACACCTTC,CASSYIVEGAGYGYTF
TRBJ2-7,TRBV2,-,-,TGTGCCAGTAGGGACAACTCCTACGAGCAGTACTTC,CASRDNSYEQYF
TRBJ2-1,TRBV13,few,TRBD1,TGTGCCAGCAGCTCGGACAGGGACAATGAGCAGTTCTTC,CASSSDRDNEQFF
TRBJ2-1,TRBV7-2,-,TRBD1,TGTGCCAGCAGCCACCGGGACAGATCGTCTTGGGAGCAGTTCTTC,CASSHRDRSSWEQFF
TRBJ2-7,TRBV3-1/TRBV3-2,-,-,TGTGCCAGCAGCCATTCGGGCTACGAGCAGTACTTC,CASSHSGYEQYF
TRBJ1-5,TRBV7-2,-,TRBD1,TGTGCCAGCAGCTTTGCCCCGGGACAGGGACAGCCCCAGCATTTT,CASSFAPGQGQPQHF
TRBJ1-1,TRBV29-1,few,-,TGCAGCGTTCTCCCGGGGGACACTGAAGCTTTCTTT,CSVLPGDTEAFF
TRBJ2-3,TRBV9,-,TRBD2,TGTGCCAGCAGCATCCGGGGAGGGCGGGAGGACGGGGATACGCAGTATTTT,CASSIRGGREDGDTQYF
TRBJ1-2,TRBV11-3,-,TRBD1,TGTGCCAGCAGCTCCCGGGACAGCCAAGTTAGCACCTTC,CASSSRDSQVSTF
TRBJ2-3,TRBV15,-,-,TGTGCCACCAGCAGAGACGCGGGGGCAAACACAGATACGCAGTATTTT,CATSRDAGANTDTQYF
TRBJ1-2,TRBV3-1/TRBV3-2,-,-,TGTGCCAGCAGCCAAGAATGGCGGGACTATGGCTACACCTTC,CASSQEWRDYGYTF
TRBJ1-5,TRBV15,few,-,TGTGCCACCAGCAGAGATAGAGGGGGGGCGAGCAATCAGCCCCAGCATTTT,CATSRDRGGASNQPQHF
TRBJ2-1,TRBV3-1/TRBV3-2,-,-,TGTGCCAGCAGCCAAAGTTGGACAGCATACAATGAGCAGTTCTTC,CASSQSWTAYNEQFF
TRBJ2-1,TRBV6-1,-,TRBD2,TGTGCCAGCAGTGAAGGGCGGGGGGAGCAGTTCTTC,CASSEGRGEQFF
TRBJ1-2,TRBV30,-,-,TGTGCCTGGGATCCAGGGACTGAGCGATACACCTTC,CAWDPGTERYTF
TRBJ2-5,TRBV11-3,-,TRBD1,TGTGCCAGCAGCTCCGCCGAGGGGGCGACCCAGTACTTC,CASSSAEGATQYF
TRBJ2-2,TRBV11-2,-,TRBD2,TGTGCCAGCACTCTCGGACTAGCGGGGGGCCGTGGCGGGGAGCTGTTTTTT,CASTLGLAGGRGGELFF
TRBJ1-5,TRBV12-3/TRBV12-4,-,-,TGTGCCAGCAGAGACACCAATCAGCCCCAGCATTTT,CASRDTNQPQHF
TRBJ2-5,TRBV24-1,-,TRBD2,TGTGCCACCAGTGGAGGTCCAGCGGGGTACCAAGAGACCCAGTACTTC,CATSGGPAGYQETQYF
TRBJ1-4,TRBV7-9,-,-,TGTGCCAGCACCAAATCGGGGATACGGGGAGGAGATGAAAAACTGTTTTTT,CASTKSGIRGGDEKLFF
TRBJ1-2,TRBV10-3,-,-,TGTGCCATCAGTGAGGCGACAGAGTTTAGCGGCTACACCTTC,CAISEATEFSGYTF
TRBJ1-4,TRBV28,-,-,TGTGCCAGCAGTTTAGTGAGTGAAAAACTGTTTTTT,CASSLVSEKLFF
TRBJ2-5,TRBV10-1,-,TRBD2,TGCGCCAGCAGGGAGGGACTAGCGGGAGTCTTAGGAGAGACCCAGTACTTC,CASREGLAGVLGETQYF
TRBJ2-1,TRBV7-6,-,-,TGTGCCAGCAGCTACTCTCCGACAGTCAATGAGCAGTTCTTC,CASSYSPTVNEQFF
TRBJ2-2,TRBV5-1,-,-,TGCGCCAGCAGCTTGGCCGCGGCCGGGGAGCTGTTTTTT,CASSLAAAGELFF
TRBJ2-7,TRBV21-1,-,-,TGTGCCAGCAACAGTCTACAGGGGCACGGGACTAGCGGGAGTTTACGGGGAGAGCAGTACTTC,CASNSLQGHGTSGSLRGEQYF
TRBJ2-1,TRBV5-1,-,-,TGCGCCAGCAACCCGGCGGGGAGCTCCTACAATGAGCAGTTCTTC,CASNPAGSSYNEQFF
TRBJ1-1,TRBV6-5,few,-,TGTGCCAGCACCGGTCAGCGGAACACTGAAGCTTTCTTT,CASTGQRNTEAFF
TRBJ2-2,TRBV11-2,-,TRBD1,TGTGCCAGCAGCCTCCGGACAGGGCCCGGGGAGCTGTTTTTT,CASSLRTGPGELFF